The 9 T cell receptor beta chains below were found in one sample sequenced in a study of T cell repertoires in cytomegalovirus infection (dated by TCRdb to the late 2010s). Data came from an Illumina HiSeq 1500. TCRdb passed the public sequencing reads through fastp at Q25 and MiXCR, retaining productive beta sequences. Identical CDR3 proteins give one entry, which carries the most common genes and DNA. The sample yields around 130,000 distinct CDR3 sequences; roughly 9% were counted once. Of the sample, roughly 9.1% falls within the top ten clones. The sample comprised PBMCs. All receptors come from a human donor in good health (CMV status not recorded). Some clones in this sample may be carry-over from other donors' samples.

This clonotype was seen ten or more times. The V and J genes are TRBV28 and TRBJ2-5; D may be TRBD2 (6 bases). Germline CDR1 MDHEN, CDR2 SYDVKM. The CDR3 covers 17 residues. Trimming removed 5 bases from V and 3 bases from J, with 22 bases in between. CDR3 sequence reads: CASSHPVGLPLKETQYF. The CDR3 DNA reads as TGTGCCAGCAGTCACCCCGTGGGACTTCCACTAAAAGAGACCCAGTACTTC.

This clonotype was counted many times. This chain joins TRBV20-1 and TRBJ2-1; no clear D. With 5 bases removed from V and 4 bases from J, the gap between germline ends came to 9 bases. The germline gives CDR1 DFQATT, CDR2 SNEGSKA (reference sequence). The CDR3 is 12 residues long. The CDR3 is CSAPSVYNEQFF. The CDR3 coding sequence is TGCAGTGCTCCCAGTGTGTACAATGAGCAGTTCTTC.

This clonotype has at least ten counts. CDR3 coding DNA: TGTGCCTGGTTGGCCAGGGAGAACACTGAAGCTTTCTTT. Translation gives CAWLARENTEAFF. The chain carries TRBV30 and TRBJ1-1; possibly TRBD1 for D (5 bases). V was trimmed by 5 bases and J by 1 base, leaving 11 bases between them. This CDR3 comprises 13 residues. From germline, CDR1 is GTSNPN and CDR2 SVGIG (reference sequence).

This chain joins TRBV10-3 and TRBJ2-7; TRBD2 aligns across 10 bases. Germline V gives CDR1 ENHRY, CDR2 SYGVKD. Trimming removed 3 bases from V and 3 bases from J; junction bases left unmatched: 8. This CDR3 contains 16 residues. CDR3 sequence: CAISEFLAGENYEQYF. DNA of the CDR3: TGTGCCATCAGTGAATTCCTAGCGGGGGAGAACTACGAGCAGTACTTC.

As to this clonotype: At one end the junction does not follow the germline gene, possibly because of a read error. The rearrangement links TRBV5-1 to TRBJ1-1; D is undetermined. This CDR3 spans 14 amino acids. Germline assignment: CDR1 SGHRS and CDR2 YFSETQ. CDR3 nucleotide sequence: TGCGTCAGCAGCTTAGGTGCCGTGAACACTGAAGCTTTCTTT. Its protein is CVSSLGAVNTEAFF.

This clonotype was seen a handful of times. The chain links TRBV6-6 to TRBJ2-2; D is unresolved. With 5 bases removed from V and 6 bases from J, the gap between germline ends came to 10 bases. Germline assignment: CDR1 MNHNY and CDR2 SVGAGI (reference sequence). This CDR3 spans 13 amino acids. CDR3 residues: CASSDWAPGELFF. The CDR3 nucleotides are TGTGCCAGCAGTGATTGGGCCCCCGGGGAGCTGTTTTTT.

This clonotype occurred many times. The genes are TRBV5-4 and TRBJ2-1; the D is unclear. The CDR3 runs to 14 residues. Trimming left V 4 bases short and J 7 bases short, with 15 bases between. CDR1 is SGHNT and CDR2 is YYREEE in the germline V gene (reference sequence). The DNA of the CDR3 is TGTGCCAGCAGCCCGACCGGCTGGCCTAATGAGCAGTTCTTC. Protein: CASSPTGWPNEQFF.

This clonotype has just a few counts. The rearrangement joins TRBV6-2 or TRBV6-3 to TRBJ1-2; no firm D call. CDR3 size: 10 residues. Germline CDR1 MNHEY, CDR2 SVGEGT. V lost 6 bases to trimming and J lost 8 bases, with 7 bases between them. CDR3 bases: TGTGCCAGCAGGGCGTCCGGCTACACCTTC. Its translation is CASRASGYTF.

This clonotype was picked up many times. V gene TRBV14 combines with J gene TRBJ2-1; D not resolved. The V gene's germline CDR1 is SGHDN and CDR2 FVKESK. The V and J ends lost 3 bases and 5 bases respectively, with 8 bases between them. There are 13 residues in the CDR3. CDR3 in DNA: TGTGCCAGCAGCCAGGAAAGGAACAATGAGCAGTTCTTC. This gives the protein CASSQERNNEQFF.